The 28 T cell receptor beta chains below come from one sample, sequenced in a study of blood T cell repertoires in COVID-19. Method: immunoSEQ multiplex PCR; TCRdb's copy keeps in-frame clones and lacks some. The top ten hold 15% to 25% of the sample, which has tens of thousands of clones, about three quarters seen once. Sequenced: peripheral blood. These receptors were collected from a man aged 25 to 40 with COVID-19, enrolled during active disease.

This rearrangement joins TRBV27 to TRBJ2-1; a weak D match, TRBD1 (5 bases). Trimming pared 5 bases from V and 4 bases from J, leaving 12 bases between. The length of the CDR3 is 14 residues. Germline V gene lookup returns CDR1 MNHEY and CDR2 SMNVEV (reference sequence). The DNA of the CDR3 is TGTGCCAGCAGTACTCACCAGGGATACAATGAGCAGTTCTTC. Translation gives CASSTHQGYNEQFF.

This clone appeared a few times. The chain combines TRBV13 with TRBJ1-5, with TRBD1 matching 7 bases. The trim removed 5 bases at V and 7 bases at J, leaving 11 bases unmatched. Germline-derived CDR1 and CDR2 are PRHDT and FYEKMQ (reference sequence). The CDR3 is 15 residues long. In DNA form, the CDR3 reads TGTGCCAGCAGCAAGGGCCCCAGGGGGACACAGCCCCAGCATTTT. Its translation: CASSKGPRGTQPQHF.

This clone was observed once. This rearrangement joins TRBV19 to TRBJ1-6; D perhaps matches TRBD1 (6 bases). This CDR3 spans 17 amino acids. The ends were cut back, 1 base at V and 1 base at J, with 11 bases in the middle. Germline CDR1 and CDR2: LNHDA and SQIVND (reference sequence). CDR3 sequence: CASSIGDTVSYNSPLHF. DNA of the CDR3: TGTGCCAGTAGTATAGGGGACACCGTATCCTATAATTCACCCCTCCACTTT.

This chain uses TRBV5-5 with TRBJ2-7; no clear D. The CDR3 extends over 11 amino acids. V gave up 0 bases and J gave up 4 bases, with 2 bases separating them. Looked up from germline, CDR1 is SGHKS and CDR2 is YYEKEE (reference sequence). In nucleotides, the CDR3 is TGTGCCAGCAGCTTGGCATACGAGCAGTACTTC. As protein: CASSLAYEQYF.

The chain carries TRBV30 and TRBJ2-5, with 7 bases lining up with TRBD1. Per germline, CDR1 GTSNPN and CDR2 SVGIG (reference sequence). The CDR3 totals 11 residues. The trim removed 5 bases at V and 3 bases at J, leaving 0 bases unmatched. The CDR3 region has the DNA TGTGCCTGGCAGGGGGAAGAGACCCAGTACTTC. Amino acids: CAWQGEETQYF.

The genes are TRBV7-2 and TRBJ2-2, with 8 nucleotides matching TRBD1. The length of the CDR3 is 15 residues. CDR1 and CDR2 (germline): SGHTA, FQGNSA. With 5 bases clipped from V and 3 bases from J, the junction kept 5 bases outside the gene matches. The CDR3 DNA follows: TGTGCCAGCAGCCCCAGGGGGCTCGACACCGGGGAGCTGTTTTTT. As protein: CASSPRGLDTGELFF.

The V call is TRBV9, the J call TRBJ2-5, with 7 positions matching TRBD1. There are 16 residues in the CDR3. After removal of 3 bases from V and 4 bases from J, the junction contained 12 bases not matched to a gene. Per the germline V gene, CDR1 is SGDLS and CDR2 is YYNGEE. This CDR3 is CASSETLTGFGETQYF. Written as DNA, the CDR3 is TGTGCCAGCAGCGAGACCTTGACAGGGTTTGGAGAGACCCAGTACTTC.

The chain recombines TRBV19 with TRBJ2-1, with 13 bases fitting TRBD2. The CDR3 runs to 15 residues. Germline V gene data show CDR1 as LNHDA and CDR2 as SQIVND (reference sequence). The trim removed 11 bases at V and 5 bases at J, leaving 9 bases unmatched. The CDR3 DNA reads TGTGCCGGACTAGCGGGAGTCGGGAGGGACAATGAGCAGTTCTTC. This gives the protein CAGLAGVGRDNEQFF.

The gene calls are TRBV6-1 and TRBJ1-6, with D hard to call. The CDR3 extends over 15 amino acids. Germline CDR1 reads MNHNS; CDR2 reads SASEGT. Deletions cut 2 bases from V and 6 bases from J, with 11 bases between. The chain's CDR3 is CASSELPNSNSPLHF. The CDR3 nucleotides are TGTGCCAGCAGTGAACTACCCAACTCTAATTCACCCCTCCACTTT.

V and J are TRBV11-3 and TRBJ2-1; possible D gene TRBD1, 5 bases. Trimming left V 2 bases short and J 2 bases short, with 13 bases between. The CDR3 is 16 residues long. Germline CDR1 and CDR2: SGHNT and YENEEA. CDR3 amino acids: CASSLISTGAYNEQFF. In nucleotides, the CDR3 is TGTGCCAGCAGCTTAATAAGCACAGGAGCCTACAATGAGCAGTTCTTC.

This chain uses TRBV19 with TRBJ1-5; tentative D call: TRBD1 (5 bases). This CDR3 comprises 13 residues. The V gene lost 1 base and the J gene lost 5 bases, with 6 bases spanning the gap. Germline V gene data show CDR1 as LNHDA and CDR2 as SQIVND (reference sequence). Written as DNA, the CDR3 is TGTGCCAGTAGTATAGTCAGGGATCAGCCCCAGCATTTT. Its translation is CASSIVRDQPQHF.

The chain uses TRBV7-3 and TRBJ2-1; 7 bases map to TRBD1. The J segment lost 5 bases and the V segment lost 6 bases, leaving 7 bases of the junction unmatched. The germline gives CDR1 SGHTA, CDR2 FQGTGA. CDR3 length equals 14 residues. CDR3 sequence: CASSLGQPNNEQFF. The DNA for the CDR3 is TGTGCCAGCAGTTTGGGACAGCCTAACAATGAGCAGTTCTTC.

This sequence joins TRBV11-1 and TRBJ1-2; no clear D gene. The CDR3 spans 15 residues. V was trimmed by 2 bases and J by 5 bases, leaving 15 bases between them. Germline CDR1 and CDR2: SGHAT and FQDESV (reference sequence). The CDR3: CASSLSSEAHYGYTF. DNA of the CDR3: TGTGCCAGCAGCTTATCTTCAGAGGCACATTATGGCTACACCTTC.

CDR3 protein: CASSYEGRRQFTDTQYF. The CDR3 DNA reads TGTGCCAGCAGTTATGAAGGGAGACGGCAGTTTACAGATACGCAGTATTTT. This rearrangement joins TRBV6-2 or TRBV6-3 to TRBJ2-3, with TRBD2 as a possible D gene (5 bases). With 3 bases removed from V and 3 bases from J, the gap between germline ends came to 19 bases. Germline V CDR1 and CDR2: MNHEY, SVGEGT. The CDR3 sequence is 17 residues long.

The V gene is TRBV3-1 (or the pseudogene TRBV3-2), the J gene TRBJ2-4, with a possible D match to TRBD1 (5 bases). V lost 1 base, J lost 1 base, and 11 bases lay in between. From germline, CDR1 is LGHDT and CDR2 YNNKEL (reference sequence). The CDR3 totals 16 residues. Here the CDR3 reads CASSQGAGRAKNIQYF. As DNA, the CDR3 is TGTGCCAGCAGCCAAGGGGCAGGGCGGGCCAAAAACATTCAGTACTTC.

The chain combines TRBV10-2 with TRBJ2-7; 9 bases are a match to TRBD2. Trimming removed 7 bases from V and 3 bases from J; junction bases left unmatched: 4. The V gene's germline CDR1 is WSHSY and CDR2 SAAADI. The CDR3 is made up of 13 amino acids. The CDR3 region is CASTSGMSYEQYF. The CDR3 DNA reads TGCGCCAGCACTAGCGGGATGAGCTACGAGCAGTACTTC.

This clone was seen a handful of times. The gene calls are TRBV5-4 and TRBJ1-4; 7 bases map to TRBD1. The ends lost 1 base at V and 5 bases at J; junction bases unmatched: 5. Germline V gives CDR1 SGHNT, CDR2 YYREEE (reference sequence). The CDR3 length is 15 residues. The DNA for the CDR3 is TGTGCCAGCAGCTTGACAGGGGCCAAGAATGAAAAACTGTTTTTT. Encoded protein: CASSLTGAKNEKLFF.

The chain carries TRBV7-6 and TRBJ2-1; no reliable D call. This CDR3 has 15 amino acids. Trimming removed 4 bases from V and 0 bases from J, with 10 bases in between. Germline assignment: CDR1 SGHVS and CDR2 FNYEAQ. The CDR3 reads CASSSDWSSYNEQFF. Written as DNA, the CDR3 is TGTGCCAGCAGCTCCGACTGGAGCTCCTACAATGAGCAGTTCTTC. The entire variable domain, with the rest obtained from reference TRBV7-6 and TRBJ2-1, is as follows: GAGVSQSPRYKVTKRGQDVALRCDPISGHVSLYWYRQALGQGPEFLTYFNYEAQQDKSGLPNDRFSAERPEGSISTLTIQRTEQRDSAMYRCASSSDWSSYNEQFFGPGTRLTVL.

The CDR3 coding sequence is TGTGCCAGCAGCCAAGATCCGAGTCAGCCCCAGCATTTT. Protein: CASSQDPSQPQHF. This chain joins TRBV4-2 and TRBJ1-5; D call uncertain. The CDR3 contains 13 residues. V was pared by 0 bases and J by 6 bases, with 6 bases between. CDR1 LGHNA and CDR2 YNFKEQ come from the germline V gene.

The rearrangement links TRBV9 to TRBJ2-2; 12 bases agree with TRBD2. The CDR3 sequence is 19 residues long. Germline V lookup: CDR1 SGDLS, CDR2 YYNGEE. The trim removed 3 bases at V and 1 base at J, leaving 10 bases unmatched. Written as DNA, the CDR3 is TGTGCCAGCAGCGGGACCGGGACTAGCGGGTCTTTGAACACCGGGGAGCTGTTTTTT. It translates to CASSGTGTSGSLNTGELFF.

This clone has more than one count but fewer than ten. The J gene is TRBJ1-1, the V gene TRBV6-1; possible D gene TRBD1, 6 bases. CDR1 and CDR2 from the germline V gene are MNHNS and SASEGT. Trimming cost V 3 bases and J 7 bases, with 12 bases left between them. This CDR3 spans 13 amino acids. CDR3 coding DNA: TGTGCCAGCAGTGACCACAGGGTGGGTGAAGCTTTCTTT. Protein sequence: CASSDHRVGEAFF.

The DNA for the CDR3 is TGTGCCAGCAGTTACCCCCAGGGAACGAAGCCCCAGCATTTT. Translating gives CASSYPQGTKPQHF. The chain links TRBV6-6 to TRBJ1-5; a weak D match, TRBD1 (5 bases). Germline loops: CDR1 MNHNY, CDR2 SVGAGI (reference sequence). The CDR3 is made up of 14 amino acids. V lost 2 bases and J 8 bases, leaving 13 bases between the germline ends.

The chain couples TRBV15 to TRBJ1-1, with TRBD1 matching over 8 bases. This CDR3 is built from 15 residues. CDR1 LNHNV and CDR2 YYDKDF come from the germline V gene (reference sequence). V trimming: 3 bases; J trimming: 1 base; junction bases outside the gene matches: 4. CDR3 sequence (DNA): TGTGCCACCAGCAGCCGACAGGGGACGAACACTGAAGCTTTCTTT. Translated: CATSSRQGTNTEAFF.

The chain links TRBV5-1 to TRBJ1-4, with D possibly being TRBD1 (5 bases). Trimming left V 4 bases short and J 0 bases short, with 13 bases between. The CDR3 consists of 16 residues. Germline loops: CDR1 SGHRS, CDR2 YFSETQ. The CDR3 loop is CASSPRDSSTNEKLFF. The CDR3 DNA reads as TGCGCCAGCAGCCCGCGGGACTCATCAACTAATGAAAAACTGTTTTTT.

The chain has TRBV11-2 and TRBJ1-1, with a tentative D call TRBD1 (6 bases). Germline V gene lookup returns CDR1 SGHAT and CDR2 FQNNGV. The CDR3 extends over 15 amino acids. With 2 bases removed from V and 0 bases from J, the gap between germline ends came to 10 bases. CDR3 residues: CASSLTRGLNTEAFF. CDR3 coding DNA: TGTGCCAGCAGCTTAACCAGGGGCCTGAACACTGAAGCTTTCTTT.

The chain carries TRBV6-5 and TRBJ2-7; D uncertain. Trimming removed 0 bases from V and 4 bases from J, with 16 bases in between. The CDR3 has 16 residues. Germline values: CDR1 MNHEY, CDR2 SVGAGI. The CDR3 DNA is TGTGCCAGCAGTTACTCGAAGGTCCGTGGGCCTTACGAGCAGTACTTC. It encodes CASSYSKVRGPYEQYF.

The J gene is TRBJ2-1, the V gene TRBV19, with 11 bases lining up with TRBD1. The J segment lost 8 bases and the V segment lost 6 bases, leaving 9 bases of the junction unmatched. CDR3 length: 15 residues. Germline loops: CDR1 LNHDA, CDR2 SQIVND (reference sequence). The CDR3 DNA reads TGTGCCAGTAGCCTGGGACAGGGGGTGTCGGATGAGCAGTTCTTC. Protein sequence: CASSLGQGVSDEQFF.

This chain uses TRBV12-3 or TRBV12-4 with TRBJ1-5; the match to TRBD1 covers 8 bases. This CDR3 has 13 residues. The trim removed 5 bases at V and 6 bases at J, leaving 3 bases unmatched. Here the CDR3 DNA reads TGTGCCAGCAGTCGACAGGGGTCTCAGCCCCAGCATTTT. Residues: CASSRQGSQPQHF.